This T cell receptor beta chain was profiled in a study of PD-1 blockade in classical Hodgkin lymphoma. The CDR3 sequence is 15 residues long. The V gene's germline CDR1 is MNHNY and CDR2 SVGAGI (reference sequence). V lost 2 bases and J lost 0, with 10 bases in between. Measured with immunoSEQ multiplex PCR; TCRdb has only the in-frame clones, and not every one. The sample lists about 150,000 clones; 78% were seen once. Each patient's relapse followed autologous stem cell transplantation, and brentuximab vedotin exposure varied. The receptor was isolated from a human donor with classical Hodgkin lymphoma. The sequenced sample was peripheral blood mononuclear cells (PBMCs), obtained before the second cycle of nivolumab. The chain has TRBV6-6 and TRBJ1-2; no reliable D call. CDR3 in amino acids: CASSYGGLANYGYTF. DNA of the CDR3: TGTGCCAGCAGTTACGGCGGCCTCGCTAACTATGGCTACACCTTC.